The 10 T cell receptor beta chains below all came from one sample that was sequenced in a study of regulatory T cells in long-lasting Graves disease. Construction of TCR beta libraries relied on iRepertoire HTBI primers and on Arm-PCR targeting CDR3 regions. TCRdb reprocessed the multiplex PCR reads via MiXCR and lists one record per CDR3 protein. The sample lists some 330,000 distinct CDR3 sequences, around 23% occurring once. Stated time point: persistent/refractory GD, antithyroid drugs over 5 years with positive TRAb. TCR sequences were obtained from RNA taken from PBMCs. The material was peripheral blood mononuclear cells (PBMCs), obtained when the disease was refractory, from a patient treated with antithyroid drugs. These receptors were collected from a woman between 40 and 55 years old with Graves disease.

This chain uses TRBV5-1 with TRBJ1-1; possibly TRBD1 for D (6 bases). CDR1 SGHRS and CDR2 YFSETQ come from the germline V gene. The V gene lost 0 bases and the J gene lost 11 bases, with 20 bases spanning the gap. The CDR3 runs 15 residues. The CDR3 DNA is TGCGCCAGCAGCTTGGAGGGTGGCGTGGGGGGCGAGGCTTTCTTT. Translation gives CASSLEGGVGGEAFF.

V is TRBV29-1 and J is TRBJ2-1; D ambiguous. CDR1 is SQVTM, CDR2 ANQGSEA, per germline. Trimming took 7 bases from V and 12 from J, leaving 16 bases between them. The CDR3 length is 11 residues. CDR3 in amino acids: CSEEGESGQFF. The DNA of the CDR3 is TGCAGCGAGGAAGGCGAATCGGGGCAGTTCTTC.

CDR3 sequence reads: CASSLVRLSEKLFF. The CDR3 bases are TGTGCCAGCAGTTTAGTTCGGTTGAGTGAAAAACTGTTTTTT. The chain uses TRBV28 and TRBJ1-4; D unresolved. The CDR3 is made up of 14 amino acids. The ends were cut back, 2 bases at V and 7 bases at J, with 11 bases in the middle. Germline assignment: CDR1 MDHEN and CDR2 SYDVKM.

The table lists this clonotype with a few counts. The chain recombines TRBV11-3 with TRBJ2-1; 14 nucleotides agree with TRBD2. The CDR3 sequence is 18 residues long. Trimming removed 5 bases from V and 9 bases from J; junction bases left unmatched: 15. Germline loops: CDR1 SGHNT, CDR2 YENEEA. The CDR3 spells CASSPGTSGSGGPGEQFF. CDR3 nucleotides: TGTGCCAGCAGCCCGGGGACTAGCGGGAGCGGGGGGCCAGGTGAGCAGTTCTTC. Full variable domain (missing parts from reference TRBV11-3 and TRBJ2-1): EAGVVQSPRYKIIEKKQPVAFWCNPISGHNTLYWYLQNLGQGPELLIRYENEEAVDDSQLPKDRFSAERLKGVDSTLKIQPAELGDSAVYLCASSPGTSGSGGPGEQFFGPGTRLTVL.

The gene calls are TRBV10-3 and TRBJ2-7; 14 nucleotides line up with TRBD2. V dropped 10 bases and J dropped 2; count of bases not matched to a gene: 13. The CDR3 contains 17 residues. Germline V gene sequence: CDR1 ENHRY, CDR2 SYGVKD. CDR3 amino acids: CATRTGTSGRGAYEQYF. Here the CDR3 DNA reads TGTGCCACCCGGACCGGGACTAGCGGGAGAGGAGCCTACGAGCAGTACTTC.

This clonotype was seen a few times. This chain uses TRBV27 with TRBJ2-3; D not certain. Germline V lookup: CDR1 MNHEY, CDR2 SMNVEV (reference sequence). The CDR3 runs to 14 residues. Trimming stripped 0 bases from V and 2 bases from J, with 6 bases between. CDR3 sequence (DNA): TGTGCCAGCAGTTTATCCAGCGCCACAGATACGCAGTATTTT. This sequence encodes CASSLSSATDTQYF.

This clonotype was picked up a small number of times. DNA of the CDR3: TGCAGTGCTAGAGATTCTTCGGGACAGGGTAGAGAGACCCAGTACTTC. It specifies CSARDSSGQGRETQYF. V usage is TRBV20-1 and J usage is TRBJ2-5, with 9 positions matching TRBD1. J lost 4 bases, V lost 0 bases, and 9 bases had no gene match. The germline CDR1 and CDR2 sequences are DFQATT and SNEGSKA (reference sequence). The CDR3 consists of 16 residues.

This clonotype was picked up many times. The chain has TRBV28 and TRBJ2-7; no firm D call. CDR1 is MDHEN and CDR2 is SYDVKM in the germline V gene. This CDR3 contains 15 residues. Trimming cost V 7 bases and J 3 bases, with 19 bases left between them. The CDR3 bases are TGTGCCAGCACCTCTAATAGGCCGTTAGTCTACGAGCAGTACTTC. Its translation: CASTSNRPLVYEQYF. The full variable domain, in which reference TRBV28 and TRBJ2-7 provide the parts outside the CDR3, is DVKVTQSSRYLVKRTGEKVFLECVQDMDHENMFWYRQDPGLGLRLIYFSYDVKMKEKGDIPEGYSVSREKKERFSLILESASTNQTSMYLCASTSNRPLVYEQYFGPGTRLTVT.

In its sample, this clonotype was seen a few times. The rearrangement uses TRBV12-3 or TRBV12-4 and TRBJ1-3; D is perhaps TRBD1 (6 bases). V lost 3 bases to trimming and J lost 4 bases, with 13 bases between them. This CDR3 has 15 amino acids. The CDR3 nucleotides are TGTGCCAGCAGTTTGACAGGCCTTGGGGGAAACACCATATATTTT. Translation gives CASSLTGLGGNTIYF.

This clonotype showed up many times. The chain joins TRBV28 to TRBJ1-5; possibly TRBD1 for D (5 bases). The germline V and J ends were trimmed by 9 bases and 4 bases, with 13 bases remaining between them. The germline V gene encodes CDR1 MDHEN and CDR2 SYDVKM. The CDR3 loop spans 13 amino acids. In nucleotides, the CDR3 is TGTGCCAGTTGGGACCACCCAAATCAGCCCCAGCATTTT. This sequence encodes CASWDHPNQPQHF.